A selection of T cell receptor beta chains follows, all from one sample in a study of blood T cell repertoires in COVID-19. The method was immunoSEQ multiplex PCR; TCRdb's version includes in-frame clones alone and lacks a portion of them. The table records some 120,000 clones, approximately 68% of them present only once. The specimen sequenced was peripheral blood. All receptors derive from a woman between 70 and 85 years old with acute or convalescent COVID-19. CDR3s include the opening cysteine and the closing phenylalanine or tryptophan. Fields, in order: J gene, V gene, clone size, D gene, CDR3 protein, CDR3 DNA. A D gene is named only where the DNA matches it firmly. Size is omitted from some rows. Given values are once, few, many or a class for expanded clones.

TRBJ1-2	TRBV6-5	NA	NA	CASSLSLATNYGYTF	TGTGCCAGCAGCCTCTCCTTAGCTACTAACTATGGCTACACCTTC
TRBJ1-6	TRBV28	once	NA	CASSGDTNSPLHF	TGTGCCAGCTCAGGGGACACAAATTCACCCCTCCACTTT
TRBJ1-2	TRBV2	NA	NA	CASRGHGYGYTF	TGTGCCAGCAGGGGACATGGGTATGGCTACACCTTC
TRBJ1-4	TRBV5-4	NA	TRBD1	CASSLDRGREKLFF	TGTGCCAGCAGCTTGGACAGGGGGCGGGAAAAACTGTTTTTT
TRBJ1-5	TRBV30	NA	NA	CAWSVFGVRGNQPQHF	TGTGCCTGGAGTGTATTTGGGGTCAGGGGCAATCAGCCCCAGCATTTT
TRBJ2-7	TRBV2	NA	TRBD1	CASSLTGGPYEQYF	TGTGCCAGCAGTCTGACAGGGGGTCCCTACGAGCAGTACTTC
TRBJ1-5	TRBV28	few	TRBD1	CASRTGVGNQPQHF	TGTGCCAGCCGGACAGGGGTCGGCAATCAGCCCCAGCATTTT
TRBJ1-4	TRBV5-5	NA	TRBD1	CASSLGQGALGATNEKLFF	TGTGCCAGCAGCTTGGGGCAGGGGGCGTTGGGTGCAACTAATGAAAAACTGTTTTTT
TRBJ2-5	TRBV11-1	NA	NA	CASSPARGQETQYF	TGTGCCAGCAGCCCCGCGAGGGGGCAAGAGACCCAGTACTTC
TRBJ2-1	TRBV7-6	NA	TRBD2	CASSLARGTSPNEQFF	TGTGCCAGCAGCTTAGCGCGGGGGACTAGCCCGAATGAGCAGTTCTTC
TRBJ1-1	TRBV4-1	NA	TRBD1	CASSLRTGAPEAFF	TGCGCCAGCAGCCTCCGGACAGGGGCACCTGAAGCTTTCTTT
TRBJ2-2	TRBV13	NA	TRBD2	CASSSFNSGGLLNTGELFF	TGTGCCAGCAGCTCCTTTAATAGCGGGGGCTTATTGAACACCGGGGAGCTGTTTTTT
TRBJ1-1	TRBV19	NA	NA	CASSTGGVNTEAFF	TGTGCCAGTAGTACAGGAGGGGTGAACACTGAAGCTTTCTTT
TRBJ1-6	TRBV28	NA	NA	CASSLVGTTDYSPLHF	TGTGCCAGCAGTTTAGTCGGAACGACTGACTATTCACCCCTCCACTTT
TRBJ2-5	TRBV7-9	once	NA	CASSQTGSRETQYF	TGTGCCAGCAGCCAGACAGGTTCAAGGGAGACCCAGTACTTC
TRBJ2-1	TRBV7-3	NA	NA	CASSQRAGSASYNEQFF	TGTGCCAGCAGCCAAAGGGCGGGGAGCGCCTCCTACAATGAGCAGTTCTTC
TRBJ1-1	TRBV21-1	NA	NA	CASSKEDGAPQDTEAFF	TGTGCCAGCAGCAAAGAAGATGGGGCTCCCCAGGACACTGAAGCTTTCTTT
TRBJ1-4	TRBV4-3	many	NA	CASSQYRGEKLFF	TGCGCCAGCAGCCAATATCGGGGGGAAAAACTGTTTTTT
TRBJ2-7	TRBV7-8	NA	NA	CASSLGFSYEQYF	TGTGCCAGCAGCTTAGGTTTCAGTTACGAGCAGTACTTC
TRBJ2-5	TRBV7-9	few	NA	CASSLVQGGSATQYF	TGTGCCAGCAGCTTAGTTCAGGGGGGTTCAGCGACCCAGTACTTC
TRBJ1-2	TRBV15	NA	NA	CATSRSGRETYGYTF	TGTGCCACCAGCAGATCGGGCAGGGAAACTTATGGCTACACCTTC
TRBJ1-1	TRBV5-1	NA	TRBD1	CASSWGRGGQSEAFF	TGCGCCAGCAGCTGGGGGAGAGGGGGACAGTCTGAAGCTTTCTTT
TRBJ2-5	TRBV5-1	NA	TRBD2	CASSFSGGRETQYF	TGCGCCAGCAGCTTTAGCGGGGGCAGAGAGACCCAGTACTTC
TRBJ1-2	TRBV6-4	once	TRBD1	CASSPGQGGYGYTF	TGTGCCAGCAGCCCGGGACAGGGAGGCTATGGCTACACCTTC
TRBJ1-1	TRBV6-5	few	NA	CASSLGLLNTEAFF	TGTGCCAGCAGTTTAGGACTTCTGAACACTGAAGCTTTCTTT
TRBJ1-2	TRBV28	NA	NA	CASSLQNYGYTF	TGTGCCAGCAGTTTACAAAACTATGGCTACACCTTC
TRBJ2-1	TRBV11-3	NA	TRBD2	CASSSRRTSGLNEQFF	TGTGCCAGCAGCTCACGCCGTACTAGCGGCCTTAATGAGCAGTTCTTC
TRBJ1-2	TRBV19	NA	NA	CASSISTGTYGYTF	TGTGCCAGTAGTATCTCAACAGGGACCTATGGCTACACCTTC
TRBJ2-7	TRBV2	NA	TRBD1	CASSRTGYEQYF	TGTGCCAGCAGCCGGACAGGCTACGAGCAGTACTTC
TRBJ2-1	TRBV11-2	NA	TRBD2	CASSGERGSYNEQFF	TGTGCCAGCAGCGGGGAGCGGGGCTCCTACAATGAGCAGTTCTTC
TRBJ1-1	TRBV7-9	few	NA	CASTKEEGEAFF	TGTGCCAGCACCAAAGAGGAGGGTGAAGCTTTCTTT
TRBJ1-3	TRBV28	NA	NA	CASRRSGNTIYF	TGTGCCAGTCGGAGATCTGGAAACACCATATATTTT
TRBJ1-2	TRBV4-3	few	NA	CASSQVIGFNYGYTF	TGCGCCAGCAGCCAAGTGATCGGGTTTAACTATGGCTACACCTTC
TRBJ2-1	TRBV28	many	NA	CASTPPGVAYNEQFF	TGTGCCAGCACACCCCCGGGAGTTGCCTACAATGAGCAGTTCTTC
TRBJ2-1	TRBV3-1/TRBV3-2	NA	NA	CASSLEGGGYNEQFF	TGTGCCAGCAGCCTCGAGGGAGGGGGTTACAATGAGCAGTTCTTC
TRBJ2-3	TRBV27	NA	NA	CASSTLSADTQYF	TGTGCCAGCAGCACCCTCTCGGCAGATACGCAGTATTTT
TRBJ2-5	TRBV18	NA	TRBD2	CASSPPSSGRETQYF	TGTGCCAGCTCACCACCGTCTAGCGGGAGAGAGACCCAGTACTTC
TRBJ2-1	TRBV4-1	NA	TRBD1	CASSQGQGVTNEQFF	TGCGCCAGCAGCCAAGGACAGGGGGTTACTAATGAGCAGTTCTTC
TRBJ2-1	TRBV5-4	NA	NA	CASSLWGGVYNEQFF	TGTGCCAGCAGCTTATGGGGGGGCGTCTACAATGAGCAGTTCTTC
TRBJ2-7	TRBV11-2	NA	TRBD1	CASSAGWTGRTYEQYF	TGTGCCAGCAGCGCCGGTTGGACAGGTCGTACCTACGAGCAGTACTTC
TRBJ1-4	TRBV5-1	NA	NA	CASSFIRGANEKLFF	TGCGCCAGCAGCTTCATCCGGGGGGCTAATGAAAAACTGTTTTTT
TRBJ2-1	TRBV5-1	NA	TRBD2	CASSPGLAGVLGNEQFF	TGCGCCAGCAGCCCGGGACTAGCGGGAGTGTTGGGCAATGAGCAGTTCTTC
TRBJ1-2	TRBV18	NA	TRBD1	CASSTGGQGYTF	TGTGCCAGCTCTACAGGGGGCCAAGGCTACACCTTC
TRBJ2-7	TRBV19	few	NA	CASSGGTLGYEQYF	TGTGCCAGTAGCGGCGGGACCCTGGGCTACGAGCAGTACTTC
TRBJ1-6	TRBV25-1	once	TRBD1	CASSEWGTVPLHF	TGTGCCAGCAGTGAATGGGGGACAGTCCCCCTCCACTTT